These T cell receptor beta chains were read from a single sample in a study of CD8 T cells in ankylosing spondylitis. MiXCR, run by TCRdb on the 5' RACE reads, gives a single entry per CDR3 protein. The sample includes some 250,000 distinct CDR3 sequences, around 25% of them seen just once. Material: blood, either unsorted or a sorted T cell fraction (not recorded which). Receptors were obtained from a male donor with ankylosing spondylitis or in good health (not recorded which). The CDR3 runs from the conserved cysteine through the conserved F or W. A D gene is named only where the DNA matches it firmly. Clone size appears in some rows only: once, few, many, or a class for an expanded clone.

TRBV10-2,TRBJ2-3,TRBD2,few,TGCGCCAGCAGTGGACAGGCTAGCGGGGCCACAGATACGCAGTATTTT,CASSGQASGATDTQYF
TRBV10-3,TRBJ2-2,NA,many,TGTGCCATCAGTGAGTCGGGCGGGAACACCGGGGAGCTGTTTTTT,CAISESGGNTGELFF
TRBV10-3,TRBJ2-5,NA,NA,TGTGCCATCAGTGATGATCGGGCAGAGGGAGAGACCCAGTACTTC,CAISDDRAEGETQYF
TRBV12-3/TRBV12-4,TRBJ2-6,TRBD1,few,TGTGCCAGCAAGGGACAGGGGGCTACTGGGGCCAACGTCCTGACTTTC,CASKGQGATGANVLTF
TRBV28,TRBJ2-3,NA,many,TGTGCCACTAGACCCGGAGGGGGTAGAGCAACAGATACGCAGTATTTT,CATRPGGGRATDTQYF
TRBV20-1,TRBJ2-7,NA,many,TGCAGTGCACCTAGGGATAGGAGCTCCTACGAGCAGTACTTC,CSAPRDRSSYEQYF
TRBV12-3/TRBV12-4,TRBJ2-7,NA,NA,TGTGCCAGCAGTTTTTCGGCAGGGCCTAGTTGGAAGTACTTC,CASSFSAGPSWKYF
TRBV20-1,TRBJ1-6,NA,NA,TGCAGTGCTAGAACCCAGACAGCCTATAATTCACCCCTCCACTTT,CSARTQTAYNSPLHF
TRBV3-1,TRBJ2-1,TRBD1,many,TGTGCCAGCAGCCTACGGACAGGGGGCAATGAGCAGTTCTTC,CASSLRTGGNEQFF
TRBV5-6,TRBJ1-1,TRBD1,few,TGTGCCAGCAGCTTGAGGACAGGGGTCGGTGAAGCTTTCTTT,CASSLRTGVGEAFF
TRBV6-5,TRBJ2-5,TRBD2,NA,TGTGCCAGCAGTTACGGGCTAGCGGGGGGATCCCAAGAGACCCAGTACTTC,CASSYGLAGGSQETQYF
TRBV20-1,TRBJ2-3,NA,NA,TGCAGTGCTAGAAAATATGCGGGGAAGCTAGATACGCAGTATTTT,CSARKYAGKLDTQYF
TRBV29-1,TRBJ1-1,TRBD1,NA,TGCAGCGTTGAAGAAAGAACGGACAGGGGGACTGAAGCTTTCTTT,CSVEERTDRGTEAFF
TRBV11-1,TRBJ2-7,NA,few,TGTGCCAGCAGCTCCGATTATCGTGGGGTGTCGGGCGAGCAGTACTTC,CASSSDYRGVSGEQYF
TRBV20-1,TRBJ1-2,NA,few,TGCAGTGCTAGCGTGGGGGCTGGCTACACCTTC,CSASVGAGYTF
TRBV28,TRBJ1-6,NA,many,TGTGCCAGCAGTTTATCGGGCAACCCGGGGAATTCACCCCTCCACTTT,CASSLSGNPGNSPLHF
TRBV6-2/TRBV6-3,TRBJ1-1,NA,few,TGTGCCAGCAGTTACCCGCCCAGGGGAGCTTTCTTT,CASSYPPRGAFF
TRBV28,TRBJ2-5,NA,once,TGTGCCAGCAGTTTGAGGGGATGGGAGACCCAGTACTTC,CASSLRGWETQYF
TRBV20-1,TRBJ1-5,NA,few,TGCAGTGCCGGGCGGCGCAATCAGCCCCAGCATTTT,CSAGRRNQPQHF
TRBV20-1,TRBJ2-3,TRBD1,few,TGCAGTGCCCCAGACCGGGACAGGGGGGAAGATACGCAGTATTTT,CSAPDRDRGEDTQYF
TRBV12-3/TRBV12-4,TRBJ1-2,TRBD1,NA,TGTGCCAGCATGGAGGGGGCGCGCCCAGTGGGCTACACCTTC,CASMEGARPVGYTF
TRBV12-3/TRBV12-4,TRBJ1-2,NA,NA,TGTGCCAGCAGTTTACGGGAACACTCTAACTATGGCTACACCTTC,CASSLREHSNYGYTF
TRBV7-9,TRBJ2-2,NA,NA,TGTGCCAGCAGCCCGACAAGTACCGGGGAGCTGTTTTTT,CASSPTSTGELFF
TRBV15,TRBJ2-5,TRBD2,once,TGTGCCACCAGGAGGCGGGGGCAAGAGACCCAGTACTTC,CATRRRGQETQYF